One and the same sample provided the 5 T cell receptor beta chains below, sequenced in a study of T cell responses to AZD1222 COVID-19 vaccine. TCRdb keeps only in-frame clones here, not all; method: immunoSEQ multiplex PCR. The table lists around 140,000 clones, around nine tenths of them singletons. The sequencing used peripheral blood, collected on day 0 of AZD1222 vaccination. These receptors all come from an adult in good health.

The V and J genes are TRBV9 and TRBJ1-2; possibly TRBD1 for D (6 bases). The CDR3 sequence is 15 residues long. The germline CDR1 and CDR2 sequences are SGDLS and YYNGEE. The germline V and J ends were trimmed by 2 bases and 4 bases, with 15 bases remaining between them. CDR3 bases: TGTGCCAGCAGCGTCACCGACAGGCGATTCTATGGCTACACCTTC. It translates to CASSVTDRRFYGYTF.

V and J are TRBV10-2 and TRBJ1-6, with D possibly TRBD1 on 5 matching bases. V lost 5 bases, J lost 10 bases, and 12 bases lay in between. This CDR3 is 13 amino acids long. Germline values: CDR1 WSHSY, CDR2 SAAADI. The CDR3 DNA sequence: TGCGCCAGCAGTACCGGTCGGGGGTCACCCCTCCACTTT. It is translated as CASSTGRGSPLHF.

The chain couples TRBV4-1 to TRBJ1-1; maybe TRBD1 (6 bases). V gave up 3 bases and J gave up 6 bases, with 20 bases separating them. Germline V gene lookup returns CDR1 MGHRA and CDR2 YSYEKL. This CDR3 has 16 amino acids. CDR3 sequence: CASSHRGEAGVPEAFF. In nucleotides, the CDR3 is TGCGCCAGCAGCCACCGGGGCGAAGCAGGGGTACCTGAAGCTTTCTTT.

This clone was counted once. The chain combines TRBV9 with TRBJ2-7; 8 nucleotides line up with TRBD1. V lost 0 bases and J lost 3; bases outside the gene matches: 2. The germline V gene has CDR1 SGDLS and CDR2 YYNGEE. CDR3 length equals 14 residues. CDR3 amino acids: CASSVGDRNYEQYF. CDR3 bases: TGTGCCAGCAGCGTAGGGGACAGGAACTACGAGCAGTACTTC.

The rearrangement links TRBV28 to TRBJ1-2; possible D gene TRBD1, 5 bases. The CDR3 totals 12 residues. Deletions cut 4 bases from V and 4 bases from J, with 7 bases between. Germline lookup yields CDR1 MDHEN and CDR2 SYDVKM. CDR3 amino acids: CASSWQGYGYTF. The CDR3 DNA reads TGTGCCAGCAGTTGGCAGGGCTATGGCTACACCTTC.